Listed below are T cell receptor beta chains from one sample, sequenced in a study of human T cells and chemical hapten exposure. TCRdb independently ran MiXCR on the RACE reads; one entry per CDR3 protein. The sample comprises 150,000 to 200,000 distinct CDR3 sequences, roughly a quarter of which are singletons, and around 2.5% rests with the top ten. This specimen was whole blood, taken in connection with sensitization to the hapten diphenylcyclopropenone (DPC). The origin of the receptors is a woman aged 35 to 49 with alopecia areata. Some clones in this sample may be carry-over from other donors' samples. CDR3s include the opening cysteine and the closing phenylalanine or tryptophan. Each record gives: D gene, clone size, V gene, J gene, CDR3 protein, CDR3 DNA. D genes are given only for firm matches. Size is omitted from some rows. Given values are once, few, many or a class for expanded clones.

D: TRBD2
size: many
V: TRBV15
J: TRBJ2-1
CDR3: CATRPGLAGSAEQFF
DNA: TGTGCCACCAGACCCGGACTAGCGGGGTCGGCTGAGCAGTTCTTC

D: NA
size: few
V: TRBV2
J: TRBJ2-2
CDR3: CASSETGPNPTGELFF
DNA: TGTGCCAGCAGTGAAACAGGGCCGAACCCCACCGGGGAGCTGTTTTTT

D: TRBD1
size: NA
V: TRBV30
J: TRBJ1-4
CDR3: CAWSALDRVPFF
DNA: TGTGCCTGGAGTGCCCTAGACAGGGTGCCGTTTTTT

D: NA
size: few
V: TRBV9
J: TRBJ1-1
CDR3: CASSASLENTEAFF
DNA: TGTGCCAGCAGCGCCTCCCTGGAAAACACTGAAGCTTTCTTT

D: NA
size: many
V: TRBV7-9
J: TRBJ2-5
CDR3: CASSLAGRGYQETQYF
DNA: TGTGCCAGCAGCTTAGCAGGAAGGGGGTACCAAGAGACCCAGTACTTC

D: TRBD1
size: NA
V: TRBV20-1
J: TRBJ2-7
CDR3: CSARDRDRVYEQYF
DNA: TGCAGTGCTAGAGATAGGGACAGGGTTTACGAGCAGTACTTC

D: TRBD1
size: NA
V: TRBV12-3/TRBV12-4
J: TRBJ1-1
CDR3: CASSPRQGGDTEAFF
DNA: TGTGCCAGCAGTCCTCGACAGGGAGGGGACACTGAAGCTTTCTTT

D: NA
size: NA
V: TRBV20-1
J: TRBJ2-5
CDR3: CSARAQETQYF
DNA: TGCAGTGCTAGAGCTCAGGAGACCCAGTACTTC

D: NA
size: many
V: TRBV28
J: TRBJ1-1
CDR3: CASLAGAVVTEAFF
DNA: TGTGCCAGCTTGGCAGGGGCGGTGGTCACTGAAGCTTTCTTT

D: NA
size: many
V: TRBV20-1
J: TRBJ2-3
CDR3: CSAGGGGIAELWDTQYF
DNA: TGCAGTGCTGGAGGGGGAGGGATAGCCGAGCTTTGGGATACGCAGTATTTT

D: TRBD1
size: NA
V: TRBV29-1
J: TRBJ2-1
CDR3: CSVRRDRVYEQFF
DNA: TGCAGCGTACGTCGGGACAGGGTTTATGAGCAGTTCTTC

D: NA
size: few
V: TRBV6-2/TRBV6-3
J: TRBJ2-7
CDR3: CGSSSHLPSSYEQYF
DNA: TGTGGCAGCAGCAGTCACCTACCGAGCTCCTACGAGCAGTACTTC

D: NA
size: many
V: TRBV7-3
J: TRBJ2-2
CDR3: CASSLLSTGELFF
DNA: TGTGCCAGCAGCTTACTGTCCACCGGGGAGCTGTTTTTT

D: NA
size: few
V: TRBV29-1
J: TRBJ2-7
CDR3: CSVVPRADSSYEQYF
DNA: TGCAGCGTTGTGCCCCGGGCCGATAGCTCCTACGAGCAGTACTTC

D: NA
size: NA
V: TRBV7-9
J: TRBJ2-1
CDR3: CASGGWGLAFSYNEQFF
DNA: TGTGCCAGCGGCGGATGGGGGCTAGCGTTCTCCTACAATGAGCAGTTCTTC

D: NA
size: few
V: TRBV12-3/TRBV12-4
J: TRBJ2-1
CDR3: CASRGGVSSYNEQFF
DNA: TGTGCCAGCAGGGGGGGTGTGAGCTCCTACAATGAGCAGTTCTTC

D: NA
size: few
V: TRBV6-5
J: TRBJ2-7
CDR3: CASSIARGEGYEQYF
DNA: TGTGCCAGCAGTATCGCCAGGGGGGAGGGTTACGAGCAGTACTTC

D: TRBD2
size: NA
V: TRBV10-3
J: TRBJ2-1
CDR3: CATQLAGGYNEQFF
DNA: TGTGCCACACAACTAGCGGGGGGTTACAATGAGCAGTTCTTC

D: NA
size: few
V: TRBV6-6
J: TRBJ2-1
CDR3: CASTAPGDEQFF
DNA: TGTGCCAGCACCGCCCCAGGGGATGAGCAGTTCTTC

D: NA
size: NA
V: TRBV6-5
J: TRBJ1-2
CDR3: CASSPDWGGANYGYTF
DNA: TGTGCCAGCAGCCCGGACTGGGGGGGTGCTAACTATGGCTACACCTTC

D: TRBD1
size: NA
V: TRBV7-2
J: TRBJ2-1
CDR3: CAGTTGGYNEQFF
DNA: TGTGCCGGAACGACAGGGGGTTACAATGAGCAGTTCTTC